These T cell receptor beta chains were read from a single sample in a study of blood T cell repertoires in COVID-19. The table came from immunoSEQ multiplex PCR; TCRdb's copy has only in-frame clones and leaves some out. The sample lists about 180,000 clones; 84% were seen once. Specimen: peripheral blood. The source is a human donor in a cohort sampled during active COVID-19. Both conserved end residues are trimmed from each CDR3.

V gene	J gene	CDR3 protein
TRBV5-1	TRBJ2-3	ASSPGQGTDTQY
TRBV5-1	TRBJ1-2	ASSLAPVSNYGYT
TRBV2	TRBJ1-1	ASRDTGETEAF
TRBV11-3	TRBJ2-3	ASSSQNSVTQY
TRBV27	TRBJ1-6	ASSLLLDGELSPLH
TRBV4-1	TRBJ2-5	ASSQVAVQETQY
TRBV3-1/TRBV3-2	TRBJ1-6	ASSQRLSPLH
TRBV6-6	TRBJ2-3	ASSYLGGTDTQY
TRBV19	TRBJ2-6	ASSTSGLAGRGGTSSGANVLT
TRBV5-5	TRBJ2-6	ASSLVADVSGANVLT
TRBV29-1	TRBJ2-1	SVEGGTSGDYNEQF
TRBV3-1/TRBV3-2	TRBJ2-7	ASSLTSGGFNEQY
TRBV19	TRBJ1-1	ASSIVFTGNTEAF
TRBV2	TRBJ1-4	ASTLGGDIPELF
TRBV15	TRBJ1-3	ATSREVRAGNTIY
TRBV18	TRBJ2-5	ASSPPGETQY
TRBV4-2	TRBJ2-7	ASSQAGYEQY
TRBV30	TRBJ1-1	AWSGQGYTEAF
TRBV18	TRBJ2-7	ASGPGLAGTYEQY
TRBV30	TRBJ1-5	AWRAGTGGPNQPQH
TRBV3-1/TRBV3-2	TRBJ1-1	ASSVNRVLAEAF
TRBV4-2	TRBJ1-2	ASSRGQSSNYGYT
TRBV5-1	TRBJ1-1	ASSVTSGNTEAF
TRBV5-1	TRBJ2-1	ASSLGVIGGDEQF
TRBV9	TRBJ2-3	ASSITSGDFQDTQY
TRBV5-4	TRBJ1-5	ASSPGTGGDQPQH
TRBV7-2	TRBJ1-2	ASSPQNNYGYT
TRBV5-1	TRBJ1-1	ASSWGQDYTEAF
TRBV7-8	TRBJ2-3	ASSLVQTGVVSDTQY